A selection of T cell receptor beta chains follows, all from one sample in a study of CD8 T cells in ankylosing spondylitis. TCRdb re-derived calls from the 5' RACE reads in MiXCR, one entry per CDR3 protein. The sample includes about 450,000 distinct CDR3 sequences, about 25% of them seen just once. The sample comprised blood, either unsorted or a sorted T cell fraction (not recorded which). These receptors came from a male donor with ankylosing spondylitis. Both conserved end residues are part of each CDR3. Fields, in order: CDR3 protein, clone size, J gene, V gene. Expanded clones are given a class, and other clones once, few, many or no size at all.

CCARGVRAEANEKLFF	few	TRBJ1-4	TRBV20-1
CASSLHQGTQYF	few	TRBJ2-5	TRBV7-8
CSARGWTGVNTEAFF	.	TRBJ1-1	TRBV20-1
CASSQALAGNTEAFF	many	TRBJ1-1	TRBV4-2
CASSLGPTGRSYNSPLHF	few	TRBJ1-6	TRBV12-3/TRBV12-4
CSVGDRGFEAFF	few	TRBJ1-1	TRBV29-1
CSAKPGPSTDTQYF	.	TRBJ2-3	TRBV20-1
CASSLEGSRPQHF	.	TRBJ1-5	TRBV7-2
CASSEVLQGPLWQFF	.	TRBJ2-1	TRBV2
CSARTLGLAGVNNEQFF	few	TRBJ2-1	TRBV20-1
CASSPAPGREGYGYTF	few	TRBJ1-2	TRBV7-2
CASSFSRNTEAFF	many	TRBJ1-1	TRBV11-2
CATSDSRHVGSTDTQYF	.	TRBJ2-3	TRBV24-1
CASSSLGQEETQYF	.	TRBJ2-5	TRBV5-1
CASSLLGTSVHEQYF	.	TRBJ2-7	TRBV7-2
CASGGKGMNTEAFF	few	TRBJ1-1	TRBV25-1
CASSANRKTSSTLRETQYF	.	TRBJ2-5	TRBV11-1
CRGSEGKGSEETSSYNEQFF	.	TRBJ2-1	TRBV20-1
CASSQTGVEAFF	.	TRBJ1-1	TRBV14
CASSEFDRGRPEAFF	.	TRBJ1-1	TRBV10-1
CASSLNRGSNTGELFF	.	TRBJ2-2	TRBV12-3/TRBV12-4
CASSASSVGGVDTQYF	few	TRBJ2-3	TRBV7-2
CASSQEGRYTEAFF	.	TRBJ1-1	TRBV3-1
CASSLGTGLGPGQTPLHF	.	TRBJ1-6	TRBV12-3/TRBV12-4
CASSPEGPYEQYF	few	TRBJ2-7	TRBV3-1
CASSQGTGSWYGYTF	few	TRBJ1-2	TRBV4-1
CASSQGFGGGDTEAFF	.	TRBJ1-1	TRBV4-1
CASSTNRRITDTQYF	.	TRBJ2-3	TRBV28